The clone carrying this T cell receptor (beta chain) was detected only a few times. These data come from a study of cytomegalovirus exposure and HLA in healthy donors. Sequencing used immunoSEQ multiplex PCR; TCRdb keeps in-frame clones, though not all of them. The repertoire includes around 400,000 clones, around 86% of them detected once, and roughly 0.75% sits in the top ten. This clonotype originated in a woman between 18 and 30 years old in good health and CMV-seronegative. The sample consisted of PBMCs.

DNA for the CDR3: TGTGCCAGCGGCCGGGACAGGGGATACGAGCAGTACTTC. It yields the protein CASGRDRGYEQYF. This sequence joins TRBV2 and TRBJ2-7, with 10 bases matching TRBD1. The CDR3 covers 13 residues. CDR1 is SNHLY and CDR2 is FYNNEI in the germline V gene. V trimming: 8 bases; J trimming: 4 bases; junction bases outside the gene matches: 5.